The next 17 T cell receptor beta chains were all read from a single sample in a study of cytomegalovirus exposure and HLA in healthy donors. Both 60 Vbeta primers and 13 Jbeta primers went into the PCR. Profiling relied on immunoSEQ multiplex PCR, and the TCRdb table lists in-frame clones only, not all of them. The sample holds about 51,000 clones. The sequencing sample was made of PBMCs. These receptors all come from a female donor in good health and CMV-seronegative.

The chain carries TRBV10-3 and TRBJ1-1; maybe TRBD1 (5 bases). The V end was cut by 6 bases, the J end by 2 bases, with 25 bases between. The CDR3 loop spans 18 amino acids. Germline CDR1 and CDR2: ENHRY and SYGVKD. The CDR3 sequence: CAIRVLAATYRSNTEAFF. The CDR3 DNA reads TGTGCCATCAGGGTCCTTGCGGCGACTTACAGGTCCAACACTGAAGCTTTCTTT.

The V gene is TRBV28, the J gene TRBJ2-7; TRBD1 agrees at 9 bases. Germline CDR1 is MDHEN and CDR2 is SYDVKM. This CDR3 region has 15 residues. The trim removed 6 bases at V and 5 bases at J, leaving 11 bases unmatched. The DNA for the CDR3 is TGTGCCAGCAGCCGTCCGGGACAGGGAAGCCACGAGCAGTACTTC. This encodes CASSRPGQGSHEQYF.

The V and J genes are TRBV9 and TRBJ2-7; D call uncertain. CDR1 is SGDLS and CDR2 is YYNGEE in the germline V gene. The CDR3 loop spans 13 amino acids. V was trimmed by 5 bases and J by 3 bases, leaving 12 bases between them. The CDR3 protein is CASSDANSYEQYF. DNA for the CDR3: TGTGCCAGCAGTGATGCGAACAGCTACGAGCAGTACTTC.

This chain uses TRBV18 with TRBJ1-1; 9 nucleotides match TRBD1. CDR1 KGHSH and CDR2 LQKENI come from the germline V gene. V gave up 1 base and J gave up 0 bases; unmatched junction bases: 3. This CDR3 has 16 amino acids. CDR3 DNA: TGTGCCAGCTCACCACTCGGGACAGGGATGAACACTGAAGCTTTCTTT. This encodes CASSPLGTGMNTEAFF.

The chain employs TRBV15 and TRBJ1-4; possibly TRBD1 for D (5 bases). Germline V gene data show CDR1 as LNHNV and CDR2 as YYDKDF (reference sequence). This CDR3 is 16 amino acids long. Trimming left V 2 bases short and J 1 base short, with 11 bases between. The DNA of the CDR3 is TGTGCCACCAGCAGAACCCCGGGGGGAACTAATGAAAAACTGTTTTTT. This sequence encodes CATSRTPGGTNEKLFF.

The gene calls are TRBV5-1 and TRBJ2-1; 9 bases line up with TRBD1. The CDR3 extends over 15 amino acids. V gave up 5 bases and J gave up 8 bases; unmatched junction bases: 11. Germline V gene data show CDR1 as SGHRS and CDR2 as YFSETQ. CDR3 nucleotides: TGCGCCAGCAGAACAACCGGGACAGGGATCGATGAGCAGTTCTTC. Translating gives CASRTTGTGIDEQFF.

The V and J genes are TRBV4-3 and TRBJ2-1; 12 positions match TRBD2. The CDR3 is 18 residues long. CDR1 and CDR2 (germline): LGHNA, YSLEER. Trimming cost V 6 bases and J 8 bases; bases outside gene matches: 17. The CDR3 region has the DNA TGCGCCAGCAGTTTCAGCGCCGTTACTAGCGGGGGGAGTTATGAGCAGTTCTTC. This translates into CASSFSAVTSGGSYEQFF.

V and J are TRBV19 and TRBJ1-2, with a possible D match to TRBD1 (5 bases). The CDR3 sequence is 14 residues long. V lost 2 bases and J lost 2, with 9 bases in between. CDR1 is LNHDA and CDR2 is SQIVND in the germline V gene (reference sequence). This CDR3 is CASSIRGNNYGYTF. DNA for the CDR3: TGTGCCAGTAGTATAAGGGGAAACAACTATGGCTACACCTTC.

This chain connects TRBV9 to TRBJ1-5, with D possibly matching TRBD1 (5 bases). CDR1 and CDR2 (germline): SGDLS, YYNGEE. With 3 bases removed from V and 4 bases from J, the gap between germline ends came to 20 bases. CDR3 size: 17 residues. CDR3 in DNA: TGTGCCAGCAGCGAGACCGACGGACACCAAGTGAATCAGCCCCAGCATTTT. It specifies CASSETDGHQVNQPQHF. Supplemented by reference TRBV9 and TRBJ1-5, the full variable domain reads DSGVTQTPKHLITATGQRVTLRCSPRSGDLSVYWYQQSLDQGLQFLIQYYNGEERAKGNILERFSAQQFPDLHSELNLSSLELGDSALYFCASSETDGHQVNQPQHFGDGTRLSIL.

The chain uses TRBV9 and TRBJ1-1; D call uncertain. The CDR3 sequence is 15 residues long. Trimming stripped 0 bases from V and 0 bases from J, with 9 bases between. CDR1 and CDR2 (germline): SGDLS, YYNGEE. The CDR3 reads CASSVDPGVNTEAFF. The CDR3 bases are TGTGCCAGCAGCGTAGACCCCGGGGTGAACACTGAAGCTTTCTTT.

The genes are TRBV5-1 and TRBJ2-2; possible D gene TRBD1, 5 bases. The CDR3 spans 14 residues. The germline V and J ends were trimmed by 4 bases and 1 base, with 8 bases remaining between them. CDR1 is SGHRS and CDR2 is YFSETQ in the germline V gene. CDR3 sequence: CASSGTGNTGELFF. As DNA, the CDR3 is TGCGCCAGCAGCGGAACAGGGAACACCGGGGAGCTGTTTTTT.

The chain uses TRBV4-2 and TRBJ1-1; D might be TRBD1 (6 bases). There are 15 residues in the CDR3. Trimming cost V 4 bases and J 0 bases, with 12 bases left between them. Germline CDR1 and CDR2: LGHNA and YNFKEQ. The CDR3 sequence: CASSPYGQMNTEAFF. CDR3 coding DNA: TGTGCCAGCAGCCCATACGGACAGATGAACACTGAAGCTTTCTTT.

This sequence joins TRBV4-3 and TRBJ2-7; 10 nucleotides align to TRBD1. J gave up 4 bases and V 6 bases, and 6 bases lay outside the gene matches. CDR1 is LGHNA and CDR2 is YSLEER in the germline V gene. The CDR3 contains 14 residues. Here the CDR3 DNA reads TGCGCCAGCAGTCCCGGGACAGGGGATTACGAGCAGTACTTC. Translation: CASSPGTGDYEQYF.

The V call is TRBV6-5, the J call TRBJ2-7, with a weak D call TRBD2 (6 bases). This CDR3 is 14 amino acids long. V was trimmed by 4 bases and J by 3 bases, leaving 13 bases between them. Germline-derived CDR1 and CDR2 are MNHEY and SVGAGI. CDR3 nucleotide sequence: TGTGCCAGCAGTTCCCCGACGGGGGTCTACGAGCAGTACTTC. Translated: CASSSPTGVYEQYF.

The chain combines TRBV11-2 with TRBJ1-1; TRBD1 is a possible D gene (5 bases). CDR1 is SGHAT and CDR2 is FQNNGV in the germline V gene. Trimming pared 6 bases from V and 1 base from J, leaving 15 bases between. The CDR3 consists of 15 residues. The CDR3 nucleotides read TGTGCCAGCAGTAATATTTGGGGGGGGAACACTGAAGCTTTCTTT. Translating it yields CASSNIWGGNTEAFF.

The chain uses TRBV4-2 and TRBJ2-6, with D perhaps TRBD1 (5 bases). CDR1 is LGHNA, CDR2 YNFKEQ, per germline. Trimming removed 6 bases from V and 0 bases from J, with 15 bases in between. CDR3 length equals 17 residues. Here the CDR3 reads CASSHLQVNSGANVLTF. CDR3 DNA: TGTGCCAGCAGTCACTTACAGGTGAACTCTGGGGCCAACGTCCTGACTTTC.

The chain is built from TRBV14 and TRBJ2-7, with D possibly matching TRBD1 (6 bases). V was trimmed by 1 base and J by 2 bases, leaving 12 bases between them. CDR1 and CDR2 from the germline V gene are SGHDN and FVKESK. The CDR3 contains 15 residues. The DNA for the CDR3 is TGTGCCAGCAGCCAAGCTACAGGGCCAGCCTACGAGCAGTACTTC. Amino acids: CASSQATGPAYEQYF.